A selection of T cell receptor beta chains follows, all from one sample in a study of blood T cells in healthy people across ages. A single record per CDR3 protein comes from TCRdb applying MiXCR to the 5' RACE reads. Among approximately 1,700,000 distinct CDR3 sequences listed, roughly two fifths were seen once. The sequenced sample consisted of blood. Receptors were obtained from a human donor in good health. Both conserved end residues are part of each CDR3. A D gene is named only where the DNA matches it firmly. The size field is filled for only some rows; it gives once, few, many or a size class.

cdr3_nt: TGTGCCAGCAGCCTAGGAAGCGGGTATGGCTACACCTTC; cdr3_aa: CASSLGSGYGYTF; v_call: TRBV7-2; d_call: .; clone_size: many; j_call: TRBJ1-2
cdr3_nt: TGTGCCAGCAGTCTCCGGGCTAGCGGGGGGGTTTACAATGAGCAGTTCTTC; cdr3_aa: CASSLRASGGVYNEQFF; v_call: TRBV28; d_call: TRBD2; clone_size: .; j_call: TRBJ2-1
cdr3_nt: TGTGCCAGCAGTTACTCAACTAGCGGCCAAGAGACCCGGTACTTC; cdr3_aa: CASSYSTSGQETRYF; v_call: TRBV6-7; d_call: TRBD2; clone_size: .; j_call: TRBJ2-5
cdr3_nt: TGTGCCAGCAGCTTAGGCCTGACAGGGGGCGTTGTTTATGGCTACACCTTC; cdr3_aa: CASSLGLTGGVVYGYTF; v_call: TRBV7-2; d_call: TRBD1; clone_size: many; j_call: TRBJ1-2
cdr3_nt: TGTGCCAGCAGCCAAGATCTGTCGTTCGGACAGGGGGTATACAATGAGCAGTTCTTC; cdr3_aa: CASSQDLSFGQGVYNEQFF; v_call: TRBV4-2; d_call: TRBD1; clone_size: once; j_call: TRBJ2-1
cdr3_nt: TGCAGCGTTGCGAGGGAAACGGATACTGAAGCTTTCTTT; cdr3_aa: CSVARETDTEAFF; v_call: TRBV29-1; d_call: .; clone_size: .; j_call: TRBJ1-1
cdr3_nt: TGTGCCAGCAAATGGAGACAGGGACTAGCAACAGATACGCAGTATTTT; cdr3_aa: CASKWRQGLATDTQYF; v_call: TRBV2; d_call: TRBD2; clone_size: few; j_call: TRBJ2-3
cdr3_nt: TGTGCCAGCAGTCGCAAAACCGGGACAGGGGTCTACAATGAGCAGTTCTTC; cdr3_aa: CASSRKTGTGVYNEQFF; v_call: TRBV7-2; d_call: TRBD1; clone_size: few; j_call: TRBJ2-1
cdr3_nt: TGCAGCGTACAGGGGGCTGAGGAGACCCAGTACTTC; cdr3_aa: CSVQGAEETQYF; v_call: TRBV29-1; d_call: TRBD1; clone_size: many; j_call: TRBJ2-5
cdr3_nt: TGTGCCAGCAGTTCCCTTACAGGGGGCCGTAAAGCAGATACGCCGTATTTT; cdr3_aa: CASSSLTGGRKADTPYF; v_call: TRBV27; d_call: TRBD1; clone_size: once; j_call: TRBJ2-3
cdr3_nt: TGCAGCGTTGCGGACCTGCGGACTGAAGCTTTCTTT; cdr3_aa: CSVADLRTEAFF; v_call: TRBV29-1; d_call: .; clone_size: few; j_call: TRBJ1-1
cdr3_nt: TGTGCCAGCAGCTATCAGCGGGGGGATTGGGGAGAGCAGTACTTC; cdr3_aa: CASSYQRGDWGEQYF; v_call: TRBV7-2; d_call: TRBD2; clone_size: .; j_call: TRBJ2-7
cdr3_nt: TGCGCCAGCAGCAAGGGGCTGGGGACCGGGGCCAACGTCCTGACTTTC; cdr3_aa: CASSKGLGTGANVLTF; v_call: TRBV4-3; d_call: .; clone_size: many; j_call: TRBJ2-6
cdr3_nt: TGTGCCAGCAGCAACACCCCGGAGACGGGGCTTCGCACAGATACGCAGTATTTT; cdr3_aa: CASSNTPETGLRTDTQYF; v_call: TRBV7-2; d_call: .; clone_size: few; j_call: TRBJ2-3
cdr3_nt: TGTGCCACCAGCAGAGATCGTTCTGCGGGGACTGAAGCTTTCTTT; cdr3_aa: CATSRDRSAGTEAFF; v_call: TRBV15; d_call: .; clone_size: .; j_call: TRBJ1-1
cdr3_nt: TGTGCCAGCAGCGGTGATACTAGTACAGAGACCCAGTACTTC; cdr3_aa: CASSGDTSTETQYF; v_call: TRBV13; d_call: .; clone_size: .; j_call: TRBJ2-5
cdr3_nt: TGTGCCAGCAGGCAAGGGTTGGCGACCGGGGAGCTGTTTTTT; cdr3_aa: CASRQGLATGELFF; v_call: TRBV12-3/TRBV12-4; d_call: .; clone_size: .; j_call: TRBJ2-2
cdr3_nt: TGTGCCAGCAGCGCGACCTCAGCTAACACTGAAGCTTTCTTT; cdr3_aa: CASSATSANTEAFF; v_call: TRBV7-2; d_call: .; clone_size: .; j_call: TRBJ1-1
cdr3_nt: TGTGCCAGCAGCCCTCGGACAGCCTCTCGCCGGAGCTCCTACGAGCAGTACTTC; cdr3_aa: CASSPRTASRRSSYEQYF; v_call: TRBV7-2; d_call: .; clone_size: few; j_call: TRBJ2-7
cdr3_nt: TGTGCCAGCAGCTTACAAGGGGACAGATACAATGAGCAGTTCTTC; cdr3_aa: CASSLQGDRYNEQFF; v_call: TRBV11-1; d_call: TRBD1; clone_size: few; j_call: TRBJ2-1
cdr3_nt: TGCAGTGCTACGGGACTAGCCAACAATGAGCAGTTCTTC; cdr3_aa: CSATGLANNEQFF; v_call: TRBV20-1; d_call: TRBD2; clone_size: few; j_call: TRBJ2-1
cdr3_nt: TGCAGTGCTAGCCGCGCACGGGGAGCTCACAATGAGCAGTACTTC; cdr3_aa: CSASRARGAHNEQYF; v_call: TRBV20-1; d_call: .; clone_size: .; j_call: TRBJ2-5
cdr3_nt: TGTGCCAGCAGCTTAGAAAGACGGGGGCGCGGCGAGCAGTACTTC; cdr3_aa: CASSLERRGRGEQYF; v_call: TRBV7-6; d_call: .; clone_size: .; j_call: TRBJ2-7
cdr3_nt: TGTGCCAGCAGGATATACGGGGGGGGAAGTTACAATGAGCAGTTCTTC; cdr3_aa: CASRIYGGGSYNEQFF; v_call: TRBV12-3/TRBV12-4; d_call: TRBD2; clone_size: .; j_call: TRBJ2-1
cdr3_nt: TGTGCCATCAGTGCCGGGACAGGGTACGGCTACACCTTC; cdr3_aa: CAISAGTGYGYTF; v_call: TRBV10-3; d_call: TRBD1; clone_size: few; j_call: TRBJ1-2
cdr3_nt: TGCAGCGTTTTCTGGGGTTTATCGGATACGCAGTATTTT; cdr3_aa: CSVFWGLSDTQYF; v_call: TRBV29-1; d_call: .; clone_size: once; j_call: TRBJ2-3
cdr3_nt: TGTGCCAGCAGCGTAGCTGCGACAGAGGTCAGCGGACAGTTCTTC; cdr3_aa: CASSVAATEVSGQFF; v_call: TRBV9; d_call: .; clone_size: few; j_call: TRBJ2-1
cdr3_nt: TGTGCCAGCAGCCCATGGACTAGCGGACGGGCAGATACGCAGTATTTT; cdr3_aa: CASSPWTSGRADTQYF; v_call: TRBV7-2; d_call: TRBD2; clone_size: .; j_call: TRBJ2-3
cdr3_nt: TGTGCCACCAGCAGACAGACAGGGGCGGATCAGCCCCAGCATTTT; cdr3_aa: CATSRQTGADQPQHF; v_call: TRBV15; d_call: TRBD1; clone_size: few; j_call: TRBJ1-5
cdr3_nt: TGTGCCAGCAGCTTGTCTCCGAGACTAGTCACGGAGACCCAGTACTTC; cdr3_aa: CASSLSPRLVTETQYF; v_call: TRBV5-6; d_call: .; clone_size: .; j_call: TRBJ2-5
cdr3_nt: TGCGCCAGCAGCCAAGATCCAGCTTGGGGGCTATATAACTATGGCTACACCTTC; cdr3_aa: CASSQDPAWGLYNYGYTF; v_call: TRBV4-3; d_call: .; clone_size: few; j_call: TRBJ1-2
cdr3_nt: TGTGCCACCAGCAGAGATACTAGCGGGGGTTACTACGAGCAGTACTTC; cdr3_aa: CATSRDTSGGYYEQYF; v_call: TRBV15; d_call: TRBD2; clone_size: .; j_call: TRBJ2-7
cdr3_nt: TGTGCCAGCAGCTTGGAGGGACGTATTCAGTACTTC; cdr3_aa: CASSLEGRIQYF; v_call: TRBV7-9; d_call: .; clone_size: .; j_call: TRBJ2-5
cdr3_nt: TGTGCCACCAGCACTATGGGGGTAGAATATGGCTACACCTTC; cdr3_aa: CATSTMGVEYGYTF; v_call: TRBV15; d_call: .; clone_size: .; j_call: TRBJ1-2
cdr3_nt: TGCAGCGTCGACTCACAGGGGAAAGGTAGTGGCTACACCTTC; cdr3_aa: CSVDSQGKGSGYTF; v_call: TRBV29-1; d_call: TRBD1; clone_size: few; j_call: TRBJ1-2
cdr3_nt: TGTGCCAGCAGTCACGGACAGGTCCTACAGTACAATGAGCAGTTCTTC; cdr3_aa: CASSHGQVLQYNEQFF; v_call: TRBV28; d_call: TRBD1; clone_size: .; j_call: TRBJ2-1
cdr3_nt: TGCAGTGCTCCCAGCGGGTTGGAAGGGACCCAGTACTTC; cdr3_aa: CSAPSGLEGTQYF; v_call: TRBV20-1; d_call: .; clone_size: .; j_call: TRBJ2-5
cdr3_nt: TGTGCCAGCAGTTACGCGGAAGTAGGGAACTCTGGGGCCAGCGTCCTGACTTTC; cdr3_aa: CASSYAEVGNSGASVLTF; v_call: TRBV6-2/TRBV6-3; d_call: .; clone_size: .; j_call: TRBJ2-6
cdr3_nt: TGTGCCAGCAGTTACCGGAGTGAAGGGAGCTACGAGCAGTACTTC; cdr3_aa: CASSYRSEGSYEQYF; v_call: TRBV6-5; d_call: .; clone_size: many; j_call: TRBJ2-7
cdr3_nt: TGTGCCAGCAGCCCCGGGACTAGCACCACAGATACGCAGTATTTT; cdr3_aa: CASSPGTSTTDTQYF; v_call: TRBV7-9; d_call: TRBD2; clone_size: .; j_call: TRBJ2-3
cdr3_nt: TGTGCCAGCAGCTTAGGAGGCAGGGGGGCGCACTACGAGCAGTACTTC; cdr3_aa: CASSLGGRGAHYEQYF; v_call: TRBV13; d_call: .; clone_size: .; j_call: TRBJ2-7
cdr3_nt: TGTGCCAGCAGCCCCATTGAGGCAGGGGCGAGAGGCTACACCTTC; cdr3_aa: CASSPIEAGARGYTF; v_call: TRBV6-1; d_call: .; clone_size: .; j_call: TRBJ1-2
cdr3_nt: TGCGCCAGCAGCTCCGACCGAAACACAGATACGCAGTATTTT; cdr3_aa: CASSSDRNTDTQYF; v_call: TRBV4-3; d_call: .; clone_size: few; j_call: TRBJ2-3
cdr3_nt: TGCAGTGCTAGCACGGGAGGGATCAATCAGCCCCAGCATTTT; cdr3_aa: CSASTGGINQPQHF; v_call: TRBV20-1; d_call: .; clone_size: .; j_call: TRBJ1-5
cdr3_nt: TGCGCCAGCAGTTCGGACATGGGGTATGGCTACACCTTC; cdr3_aa: CASSSDMGYGYTF; v_call: TRBV4-1; d_call: .; clone_size: few; j_call: TRBJ1-2
cdr3_nt: TGTGCCAGCACCATGGGCATGGGGGGGGAGTTCTTC; cdr3_aa: CASTMGMGGEFF; v_call: TRBV2; d_call: TRBD2; clone_size: few; j_call: TRBJ2-1
cdr3_nt: TGTGCCAGCATTGACACAAGGGCAGAGCAGTACTTC; cdr3_aa: CASIDTRAEQYF; v_call: TRBV6-6; d_call: .; clone_size: .; j_call: TRBJ2-7
cdr3_nt: TGTGCCAGCAGTGAACTCGGGACTTCCTTAAACATTCAGTACTTC; cdr3_aa: CASSELGTSLNIQYF; v_call: TRBV2; d_call: .; clone_size: .; j_call: TRBJ2-4
cdr3_nt: TGTGCCAGCAGATTCAGAATGAGAGCAGATACGCAATATTTT; cdr3_aa: CASRFRMRADTQYF; v_call: TRBV12-3/TRBV12-4; d_call: .; clone_size: .; j_call: TRBJ2-3
cdr3_nt: TGTGCCAGCAGCTCAACCTGGACAGGGGAAGAGACCCAGTACTTC; cdr3_aa: CASSSTWTGEETQYF; v_call: TRBV11-3; d_call: TRBD1; clone_size: .; j_call: TRBJ2-5
cdr3_nt: TGTGCCACCAGTGAGCCGGGCCTAGCGGGGGATGAGCAGTTCTTC; cdr3_aa: CATSEPGLAGDEQFF; v_call: TRBV24-1; d_call: TRBD2; clone_size: .; j_call: TRBJ2-1
cdr3_nt: TGCAGCGTTGAAGTCGAATTTGTTCCCAGGGGGGGTGGCTATGGCTACACCTTC; cdr3_aa: CSVEVEFVPRGGGYGYTF; v_call: TRBV29-1; d_call: TRBD1; clone_size: few; j_call: TRBJ1-2
cdr3_nt: TGCGCCAGCAGCTTGGACAGGGGGAGTGAAAAACTGTTTTTT; cdr3_aa: CASSLDRGSEKLFF; v_call: TRBV5-1; d_call: TRBD1; clone_size: .; j_call: TRBJ1-4